Listed below are T cell receptor beta chains from one sample, sequenced in a study of human T cells and chemical hapten exposure. TCRdb itself ran the RACE reads through MiXCR, one entry per CDR3 protein. The sample yields about 380,000 distinct CDR3 sequences, 4.8% seen once. The starting material was whole blood, obtained in connection with sensitization to the hapten diphenylcyclopropenone (DPC). These receptors originate from a woman in her forties or fifties with alopecia areata. Some clones in this sample may be carry-over from other donors' samples. Each CDR3 is given with its conserved first and last residue. The order of the fields is J gene, clone size, V gene, D gene, CDR3 DNA, CDR3 protein. The D gene is left open where the match is weak. Clone size is shown for a subset of rows, as once, few, many or a class of expanded clone.

>TRBJ2-7|NA|TRBV24-1|TRBD1
TGTGCCACCAGTGACGGGACAGGGCCCTCCGAGCAGTACTTC
CATSDGTGPSEQYF
>TRBJ2-1|NA|TRBV6-6|NA
TGTGCCAGCAGTTACTCACCCGGAGGTGAGCAGTTCTTC
CASSYSPGGEQFF
>TRBJ2-5|few|TRBV5-1|NA
TGCGCCAGCAGCCCGGGTGCTAGCGAGGCCGAGACCCAGTACTTC
CASSPGASEAETQYF
>TRBJ1-3|many|TRBV2|NA
TGTGCCAGCAGTGGGCTCGGCGGGGCTTCTGGAAACACCATATATTTT
CASSGLGGASGNTIYF
>TRBJ2-7|many|TRBV20-1|NA
TGCAGTGCTCTAAAACAGGGATACGAGCAGTACTTC
CSALKQGYEQYF
>TRBJ1-2|NA|TRBV18|NA
TGTGCCAGCTCACCATTGGACGGTAACTATGGCTACACCTTC
CASSPLDGNYGYTF
>TRBJ2-1|many|TRBV29-1|TRBD2
TGCAGCGGCGGAAGCGGGAGAGCCTCCAATGAGCAGTTCTTC
CSGGSGRASNEQFF
>TRBJ2-3|NA|TRBV27|TRBD2
TGTGCCAGCACCGACTGGACTAGCGGGAGTTCAACAGATATGCAGTATTTT
CASTDWTSGSSTDMQYF
>TRBJ1-1|NA|TRBV7-2|NA
TGTGCCAGCAGCCCGTCTCCCGGAGCGGGGACTGAATCTTTCTTT
CASSPSPGAGTESFF
>TRBJ2-1|many|TRBV29-1|TRBD2
TGCAGCGTCGCGACTAGCAGCTACAATGAGCAGTTCTTC
CSVATSSYNEQFF
>TRBJ2-3|few|TRBV12-5|TRBD2
TGTGCTAGTGGCCCCGGGGGGGGGATGGATACGCAGTATTTT
CASGPGGGMDTQYF
>TRBJ1-1|many|TRBV9|NA
TGTGCCAGCAGCGCACGGACAGCGAACACTGAAGCTTTCTTT
CASSARTANTEAFF
>TRBJ1-2|few|TRBV10-3|NA
TGTGCCATCAGTGAGTCGGGGTCCTTCTCTAACTATGGCTACACCTTC
CAISESGSFSNYGYTF
>TRBJ2-2|few|TRBV28|TRBD2
TGTGCCAGCTTTCTCGGGGGAGGGTTCGGCGGGGAGCTGTTTTTT
CASFLGGGFGGELFF
>TRBJ2-1|many|TRBV10-3|TRBD2
TGTGCCATCAGTGGAAGCGGGGGGGCTAACAATGAGCAGTTCTTC
CAISGSGGANNEQFF
>TRBJ1-1|few|TRBV2|NA
TGTGCCAGCAGTGAAGGGGGATCGGGTGAAGCTTTCTTT
CASSEGGSGEAFF
>TRBJ2-1|many|TRBV28|NA
TGTGCCAGCAGTTCTCAGGGTACTGAGCAGTTCTTC
CASSSQGTEQFF
>TRBJ1-4|many|TRBV2|NA
TGTGCCAGCAGAGAGCCAAGGAGGGTCCCCAATGAAAAACTGTTTTTT
CASREPRRVPNEKLFF
>TRBJ2-3|NA|TRBV6-6|NA
TGTGCCAGCAGATTCCGAGGGGGACGCACAGATACGCAGTATTTT
CASRFRGGRTDTQYF
>TRBJ2-3|many|TRBV5-1|TRBD2
TGCGCCAGCAGTTTGGGGGAACGGATAAGCGGGACCGATACGCAGTATTTT
CASSLGERISGTDTQYF
>TRBJ1-1|few|TRBV7-9|TRBD1
TGTGCCAGCAGCTACAGGGGACGCGCTGAAGCTTTCTTT
CASSYRGRAEAFF
>TRBJ2-7|many|TRBV27|NA
TGTGCCAGCAGGGGCAGCTCCTACGAGCAGTACTTC
CASRGSSYEQYF
>TRBJ1-2|NA|TRBV12-3/TRBV12-4|NA
TGTGCCAGCAGTTTATGGCCAGGAAACGACTATGGCTACACCTTC
CASSLWPGNDYGYTF
>TRBJ1-2|NA|TRBV20-1|NA
TGCAGTGCCCCCCCACGGGGGGTAGGGAAAGATGGCTACACCTTC
CSAPPRGVGKDGYTF
>TRBJ2-3|many|TRBV12-3/TRBV12-4|NA
TGTGCCAGCAGTCCGGTCACAGATACGCAGTATTTT
CASSPVTDTQYF
>TRBJ1-4|few|TRBV5-6|NA
TGTGCCAGCAGTGGCCGTGGTCTTAGAAAACTGTTTTTT
CASSGRGLRKLFF
>TRBJ2-7|NA|TRBV28|NA
TGTGCCAGCGGCGACGGGGTAGACAACGAGCAGTACTTC
CASGDGVDNEQYF
>TRBJ2-1|many|TRBV3-1|NA
TGTGCCAGCAGCCGGGGGCTTTACAATGAGCAGTTCTTC
CASSRGLYNEQFF
>TRBJ1-5|many|TRBV5-1|NA
TGCGCCAGCAGCTTGGGGGGGCTTGGCAATCAGCCCCAGCATTTT
CASSLGGLGNQPQHF
>TRBJ1-2|many|TRBV5-1|TRBD1
TGCGCCAGCCGCTCGACAGGGGGCGACTATGGCTACACCTTC
CASRSTGGDYGYTF
>TRBJ2-5|NA|TRBV28|NA
TGTGCCATCGCTAACCAGATTCAAGAGACCCAGTACTTC
CAIANQIQETQYF
>TRBJ1-2|NA|TRBV27|NA
TGTGCCAGCAGTTTAAAGCTGGGCTATGGCTACACCTTC
CASSLKLGYGYTF
>TRBJ2-7|many|TRBV27|NA
TGTGCCAGCAGTTTGGTCCAGGGCAAGGGAGAGCAGTACTTC
CASSLVQGKGEQYF
>TRBJ2-1|many|TRBV29-1|NA
TGCAGCGGTGGTGAGGCTAGTTCTGATGAGCAGTTCTTC
CSGGEASSDEQFF
>TRBJ1-5|many|TRBV20-1|NA
TGCAGTGCTAGTCCCGGGGATAGCAATCAGCCCCAGCATTTT
CSASPGDSNQPQHF
>TRBJ2-2|NA|TRBV15|NA
TGTGCCACCAGCAGGGGATACGAAGGGTGGGGCACCGGGGAGCTGTTTTTT
CATSRGYEGWGTGELFF
>TRBJ1-4|many|TRBV28|NA
TGTGCCAGCAGTATCCAGCTGGGTACTAATGAAAAACTGTTTTTT
CASSIQLGTNEKLFF
>TRBJ1-5|few|TRBV6-1|TRBD1
TGTGCCAGCAAGCCCCGGGGACAGAGCAATCAGCCCCAGCATTTT
CASKPRGQSNQPQHF
>TRBJ1-3|NA|TRBV12-5|NA
TGTGCTAGTGGTTTGGTCGGCAGCTCTGGAAACACCATATATTTT
CASGLVGSSGNTIYF
>TRBJ2-5|many|TRBV7-2|NA
TGTGCCAGCAGCCCGAGAGTAGCGGTGTACCAAGAGACCCAGTACTTC
CASSPRVAVYQETQYF
>TRBJ1-5|NA|TRBV4-3|NA
TGCGCCAGCAGCCAACCGGGACGTCGGTGGCCCCAGCATTTT
CASSQPGRRWPQHF
>TRBJ2-6|few|TRBV5-6|NA
TGTGCCAGCAGCTTGCCTCCAGTGGGATCCTCTGGGGCCAACGTCCTGACTTTC
CASSLPPVGSSGANVLTF
>TRBJ1-6|many|TRBV3-1|NA
TGTGCCAGCAGCCAAGGTTACAGAAATTCACCCCTCCACTTT
CASSQGYRNSPLHF
>TRBJ2-2|many|TRBV4-1|NA
TGCGCCAGCAGCCAAGATGGCAGTGGGGCCACCGGGGAGCTGTTTTTT
CASSQDGSGATGELFF
>TRBJ2-1|few|TRBV7-9|NA
TGTGCCAGCAGCTTAGTGGAGAACAATGAGCAGTTCTTC
CASSLVENNEQFF
>TRBJ2-3|NA|TRBV10-3|NA
TGTGCCATCAGTGAGTCCGGCAGACAAGGGGATACGCAGTATTTT
CAISESGRQGDTQYF
>TRBJ2-1|many|TRBV5-1|NA
TGCGCCAGCAGCTTGTCCCAGGGGAAATACAATGAGCAGTTCTTC
CASSLSQGKYNEQFF
>TRBJ2-5|NA|TRBV7-2|NA
TGTGCCAGCAGCTTAGTAAGGGACCCCCGCGAGACCCAGTACTTC
CASSLVRDPRETQYF
>TRBJ2-2|NA|TRBV30|NA
TGTGCCTGGAGTGTACAGACCGGGGAGCTGTTTTTT
CAWSVQTGELFF
>TRBJ2-4|many|TRBV11-2|NA
TGTGCCAGCAGCTTCTTAGACTATCGGGAACTAGCCAAAAACATTCAGTACTTC
CASSFLDYRELAKNIQYF
>TRBJ2-1|many|TRBV12-3/TRBV12-4|NA
TGTGCCAGCACCCCTAGGGGGGGGCGCTACAATGAGCAGTTCTTC
CASTPRGGRYNEQFF
>TRBJ1-1|many|TRBV6-2/TRBV6-3|NA
TGTGCCAGCAGGCCTACTGCGAACACTGAAGCTTTCTTT
CASRPTANTEAFF
>TRBJ2-4|many|TRBV7-6|TRBD1
TGTGCCAGCAGCTTAGCCAGGGGGATGGACATTCAGTACTTC
CASSLARGMDIQYF
>TRBJ2-1|many|TRBV7-2|NA
TGTGCCAGCAGCTTAGTGGCTAGCGTATCCTACAATGAGCAGTTCTTC
CASSLVASVSYNEQFF
>TRBJ2-3|many|TRBV24-1|NA
TGTGCCACCAGTGATTTCAGATTCACAGATACGCAGTATTTT
CATSDFRFTDTQYF
>TRBJ2-3|NA|TRBV9|TRBD2
TGTGCCAGCAGCGAGGCCCCCGGCCTAGCGGGGGCCCCGGGAATGCAAACGCAGTATTTT
CASSEAPGLAGAPGMQTQYF
>TRBJ2-2|many|TRBV4-2|TRBD2
TGTGCCAGCAGCCAAGATTTGCTAGCGGGAGGAGGCGGGGAGCTGTTTTTT
CASSQDLLAGGGGELFF